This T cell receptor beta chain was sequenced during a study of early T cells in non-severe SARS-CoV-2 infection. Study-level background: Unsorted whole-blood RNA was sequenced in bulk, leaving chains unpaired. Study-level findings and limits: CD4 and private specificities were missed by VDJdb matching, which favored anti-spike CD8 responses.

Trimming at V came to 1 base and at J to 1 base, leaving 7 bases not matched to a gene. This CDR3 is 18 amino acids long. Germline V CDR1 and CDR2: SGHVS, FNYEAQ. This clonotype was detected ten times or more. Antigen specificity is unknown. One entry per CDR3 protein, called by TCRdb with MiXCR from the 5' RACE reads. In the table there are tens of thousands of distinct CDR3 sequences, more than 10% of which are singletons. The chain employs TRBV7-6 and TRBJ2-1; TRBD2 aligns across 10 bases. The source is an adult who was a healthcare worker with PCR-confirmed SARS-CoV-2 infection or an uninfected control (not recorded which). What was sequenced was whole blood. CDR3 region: CASSLGDSGGLSYNEQFF. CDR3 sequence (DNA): TGTGCCAGCAGCTTAGGTGATAGCGGGGGGTTATCCTACAATGAGCAGTTCTTC.